This T cell receptor beta chain was profiled in a study of T cells in tumors after PD-1 blockade (dated by TCRdb to the late 2010s). In the study overall: Prior checkpoint blockade, systemic immunosuppressant use, and recent radiotherapy or other anti-cancer therapy within 4 weeks were grounds for patient exclusion. Treatment consisted of either cemiplimab 350 mg every 2 weeks or pembrolizumab 200 mg every 3 weeks. On average, peripheral blood samples had 110,000 or so TCR templates (range roughly 24,000-280,000) and 36,536 unique clonotypes. RECIST version 1.1 was used to evaluate clinical response. Paired single-cell RNA and TCR sequencing was performed on site-matched tumors from BCC or SCC patients before and after anti-PD-1 therapy. Bulk TCR sequencing was performed on roughly ten peripheral blood samples from roughly five patients to compare blood and tumor clonotypes. Ongoing daily vismodegib 150 mg was also given to a subset of patients during anti-PD-1 treatment. Broader findings and caveats from the paper: Where the novel T cell clones came from was not determined, and possible sources could include lymphoid organs or rare unexpanded clones inside the tumor or in the tumor periphery. Roughly 43% of tumor TCR clonotypes were found in blood, and some novel exhausted tumor clones appeared in pre-treatment blood, suggesting peripheral recruitment.

Spanning cysteine to phenylalanine, the CDR3 consists of 16 amino acids. Of the read, only the CDR3 DNA is kept; its 48 bases are in frame from base 1. Trimming removed 0 bases from V and 3 bases from J, leaving 12 bases between the germline ends. Based on the germline V gene, the CDR1 and CDR2 sequences are SGHRS and YFSETQ. The immunoSEQ platform was used to carry out deep TCRbeta sequencing. Per the source publication's procedure: For further analysis, only productive rearrangements were exported from the immunoSEQ Analyzer. T cell phenotypes were assigned to bulk TCRbeta clonotypes by matching the clonotypes to single-cell RNA+TCR-seq clones that had the same TCRbeta sequence. Tumor enrichment of a clone was calculated by dividing the clone's tumor frequency by the clone's PBMC frequency, both taken from bulk TCR sequencing. GLIPH was used to sort TCRs into specificity groups, which are clusters of distinct TCRs that likely recognize common antigens through shared CDR3 motifs. As stored in TCRdb, this immuneACCESS dataset retains in-frame rearrangements with V and J assigned. A fraction of the clones does not appear; measured against another copy, unresolved V genes explain less than half of the discrepancy, and the remainder lacks a known reason. V, J and clone size are those of that table, while D and trimming were read from the DNA. For this sample there are 55,000 to 65,000 clones; around three quarters appear just once. Clones ranked in the top ten supply 10% to 15% of the sample.

This clone occurred once. Its antigen is unknown. Base qualities are missing; no much larger clone stands one base away. This specimen's time point label, per the study, means: before anti-PD-1 therapy. For bulk TCRbeta sequencing, genomic DNA was extracted from tumor biopsies or peripheral blood, and input amounts ranged from about 616 ng to 6,500 ng. Every patient was a poor candidate for surgical resection and had histologically proven advanced or metastatic basal or squamous cell carcinoma. Of the 11 patients making up the basal cell carcinoma cohort, 8 underwent bulk tumor TCR sequencing. The sample was PBMCs, taken before anti-PD-1 treatment. The V and J genes are TRBV5-1 and TRBJ2-2, with no confident D gene call. This clonotype was obtained from a human donor with basal cell carcinoma. Here is the DNA: TGCGCCAGCAGCTTGGCCGCTGGTGGATACACCGGGGAGCTGTTTTTT. This gives the protein CASSLAAGGYTGELFF.